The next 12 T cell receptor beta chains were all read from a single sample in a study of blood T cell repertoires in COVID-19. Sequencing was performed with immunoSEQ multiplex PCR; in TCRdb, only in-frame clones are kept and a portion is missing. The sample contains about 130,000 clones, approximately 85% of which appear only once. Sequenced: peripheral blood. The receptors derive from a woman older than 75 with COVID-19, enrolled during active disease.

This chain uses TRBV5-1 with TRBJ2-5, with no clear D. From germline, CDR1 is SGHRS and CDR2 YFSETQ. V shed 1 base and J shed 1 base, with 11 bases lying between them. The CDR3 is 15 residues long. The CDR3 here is CASSLFVGGQETQYF. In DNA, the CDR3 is TGCGCCAGCAGCTTGTTCGTAGGCGGCCAAGAGACCCAGTACTTC.

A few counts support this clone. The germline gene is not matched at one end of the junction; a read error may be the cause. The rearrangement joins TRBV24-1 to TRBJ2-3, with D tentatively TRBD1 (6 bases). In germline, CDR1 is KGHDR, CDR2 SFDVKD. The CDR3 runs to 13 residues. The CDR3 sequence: CATSDLGDTPLHF. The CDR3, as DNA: TGTGCCACCAGTGATTTGGGGGACACCCCGCTCCATTTT.

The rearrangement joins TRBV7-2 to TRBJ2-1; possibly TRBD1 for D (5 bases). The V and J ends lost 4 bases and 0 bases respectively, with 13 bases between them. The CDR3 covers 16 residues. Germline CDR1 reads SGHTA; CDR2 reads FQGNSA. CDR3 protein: CASSSGHSISYNEQFF. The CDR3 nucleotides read TGTGCCAGCAGCTCAGGACACTCCATCTCCTACAATGAGCAGTTCTTC.

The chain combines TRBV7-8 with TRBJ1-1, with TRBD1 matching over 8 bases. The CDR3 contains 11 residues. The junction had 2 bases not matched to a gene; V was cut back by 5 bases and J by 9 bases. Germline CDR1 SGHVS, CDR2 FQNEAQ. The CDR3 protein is CASSRDRKAFF. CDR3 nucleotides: TGTGCCAGCAGCCGGGACAGGAAAGCTTTCTTT.

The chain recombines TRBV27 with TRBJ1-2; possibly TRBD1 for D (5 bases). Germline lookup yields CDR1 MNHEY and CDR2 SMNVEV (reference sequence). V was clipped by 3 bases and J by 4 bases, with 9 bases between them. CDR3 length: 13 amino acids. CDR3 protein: CASSFSRAYGYTF. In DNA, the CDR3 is TGTGCCAGCAGTTTCTCCAGGGCCTATGGCTACACCTTC.

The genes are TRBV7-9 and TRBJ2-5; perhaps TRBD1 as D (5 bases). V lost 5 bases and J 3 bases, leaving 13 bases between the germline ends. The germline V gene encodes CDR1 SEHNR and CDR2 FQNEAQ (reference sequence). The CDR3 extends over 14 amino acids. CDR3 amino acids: CASSHQGSKETQYF. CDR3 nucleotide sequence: TGTGCCAGCAGCCACCAGGGCAGCAAAGAGACCCAGTACTTC.

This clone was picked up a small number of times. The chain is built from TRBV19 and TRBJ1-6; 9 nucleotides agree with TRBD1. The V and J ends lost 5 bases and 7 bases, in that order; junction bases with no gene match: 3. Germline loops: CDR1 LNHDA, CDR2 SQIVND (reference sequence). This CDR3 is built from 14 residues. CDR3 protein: CASSSGTGNSPLHF. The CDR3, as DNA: TGTGCCAGTAGTTCCGGGACAGGGAATTCACCCCTCCACTTT.

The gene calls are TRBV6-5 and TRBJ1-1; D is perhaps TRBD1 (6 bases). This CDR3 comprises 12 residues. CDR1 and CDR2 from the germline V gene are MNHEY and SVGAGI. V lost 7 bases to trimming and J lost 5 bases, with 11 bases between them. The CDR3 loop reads CASMGGPTEAFF. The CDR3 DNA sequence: TGTGCCAGCATGGGGGGGCCGACTGAAGCTTTCTTT.

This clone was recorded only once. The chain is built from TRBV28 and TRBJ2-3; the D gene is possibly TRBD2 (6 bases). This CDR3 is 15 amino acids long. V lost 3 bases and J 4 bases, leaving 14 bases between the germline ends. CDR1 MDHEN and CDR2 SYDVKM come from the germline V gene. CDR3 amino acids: CASSLTGDRADTQYF. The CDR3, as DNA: TGTGCCAGCAGTTTGACGGGAGATAGGGCAGATACGCAGTATTTT.

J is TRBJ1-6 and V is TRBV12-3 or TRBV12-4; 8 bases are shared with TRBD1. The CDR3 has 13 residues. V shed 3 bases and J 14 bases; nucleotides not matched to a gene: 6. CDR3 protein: CASSLETGEALHF. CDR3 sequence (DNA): TGTGCCAGCAGTTTGGAGACAGGGGAGGCCCTCCACTTT.

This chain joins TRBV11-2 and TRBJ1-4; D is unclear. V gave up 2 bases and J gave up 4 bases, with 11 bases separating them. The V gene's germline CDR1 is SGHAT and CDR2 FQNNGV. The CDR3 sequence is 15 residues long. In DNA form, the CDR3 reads TGTGCCAGCAGCTTAAGTTCTCAGTTTAATGAAAAACTGTTTTTT. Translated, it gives CASSLSSQFNEKLFF.

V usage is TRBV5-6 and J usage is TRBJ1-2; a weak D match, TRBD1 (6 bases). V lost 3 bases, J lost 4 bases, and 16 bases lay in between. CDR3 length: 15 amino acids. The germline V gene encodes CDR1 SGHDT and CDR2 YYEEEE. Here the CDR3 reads CASSSSATGFYGYTF. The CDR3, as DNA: TGTGCCAGCAGCTCCTCCGCGACAGGCTTCTATGGCTACACCTTC.